This T cell receptor beta chain stems from a study of OX40 agonist ivuxolimab in advanced cancers. Germline CDR1 reads MDHEN; CDR2 reads SYDVKM. The CDR3 consists of 12 residues. The germline V and J ends were trimmed by 8 bases and 7 bases, with 15 bases remaining between them. Broader study findings: Those patients achieving a partial response at 0.1-3.0 mg/kg showed among the lowest clonal expansion.

As for this clone: Its antigen is undetermined.

The repertoire was sequenced with immunoSEQ multiplex PCR; TCRdb's copy has only in-frame clones and lacks some. The repertoire includes roughly 67,000 clones, nearly 90% of them detected once, and about 5% sits in the top ten. Source: CD4+ or CD8+ T cells sorted from blood, taken in a trial of the OX40 agonist ivuxolimab. The J gene is TRBJ2-7, the V gene TRBV28; D is perhaps TRBD1 (5 bases). This TCR was sampled from an adult with an advanced solid tumor such as melanoma, head and neck, liver or kidney cancer. CDR3 nucleotides: TGTGCCAGCGGTTGGGCCTACAGGGAGCAGTACTTC. Amino acids: CASGWAYREQYF.